This TCR beta chain came from a study of T cells in Graves' hyperthyroidism and ophthalmopathy. Study-wide points: Most thyroid clonotypes expanded above 0.001 appeared in blood too.

This CDR3 has 20 amino acids. CDR1 is SGHTA and CDR2 is FQGNSA in the germline V gene. The junction had 14 bases not matched to a gene; V was cut back by 5 bases and J by 2 bases. TCR beta CDR3 region amplification was performed from RNA transcripts. The TCR CDR3 was amplified in a first-round RT-PCR using the HTBI primer set. Each CDR3 protein gets one entry after TCRdb re-called the multiplex PCR reads with MiXCR. The table lists hundreds of thousands of distinct CDR3 sequences, roughly 14% of them singletons, with around an eighth in the top ten. On this clonotype itself: Its target is not known.

Uncontrolled infection, other autoimmune disease, pregnancy or lactation excluded patients. The sequencing input was blood. The receptor comes from a woman between 45 and 65 years old with Graves' ophthalmopathy. The rearrangement uses TRBV7-2 and TRBJ2-4, with 14 bases lining up with TRBD2. CDR3 protein: CASSKGWGTSGSLTKNIQYF. CDR3 sequence (DNA): TGTGCCAGCAGCAAGGGGTGGGGGACTAGCGGGAGTCTGACCAAAAACATTCAGTACTTC. Full variable domain (rest looked up from reference TRBV7-2 and TRBJ2-4): GAGVSQSPSNKVTEKGKDVELRCDPISGHTALYWYRQSLGQGLEFLIYFQGNSAPDKSGLPSDRFSAERTGGSVSTLTIQRTQQEDSAVYLCASSKGWGTSGSLTKNIQYFGAGTRLSVL.